This TCR beta chain was profiled in a study of blood T cell repertoires in COVID-19. Study summary: Researchers got acute and convalescent COVID-19 samples from the United States, Italy and Spain. The cDNA or gDNA used as material had been derived from T cells, B-cell-depleted T cells, or PBMCs.

The CDR3 consists of 13 residues. Germline V CDR1 and CDR2: ENHRY, SYGVKD. V lost 3 bases and J lost 4, with 6 bases in between. Source study methods: It was from reference gene primer amplification that nucleated cell counts were estimated. Assay used: immunoSEQ multiplex PCR; TCRdb lists only in-frame clones, some missing. V and J calls plus clone size are reproduced from that table; the DNA served to infer D and trimming. Of about 200,000 clones listed, 80% to 90% are singletons. This receptor was taken from an elderly woman with acute or convalescent COVID-19. The specimen sequenced was peripheral blood. The gene calls are TRBV10-3 and TRBJ1-4; no reliable D call. The CDR3 sequence: CAISESLNEKLFF. DNA for the CDR3: TGTGCCATCAGTGAAAGCCTTAATGAAAAACTGTTTTTT.